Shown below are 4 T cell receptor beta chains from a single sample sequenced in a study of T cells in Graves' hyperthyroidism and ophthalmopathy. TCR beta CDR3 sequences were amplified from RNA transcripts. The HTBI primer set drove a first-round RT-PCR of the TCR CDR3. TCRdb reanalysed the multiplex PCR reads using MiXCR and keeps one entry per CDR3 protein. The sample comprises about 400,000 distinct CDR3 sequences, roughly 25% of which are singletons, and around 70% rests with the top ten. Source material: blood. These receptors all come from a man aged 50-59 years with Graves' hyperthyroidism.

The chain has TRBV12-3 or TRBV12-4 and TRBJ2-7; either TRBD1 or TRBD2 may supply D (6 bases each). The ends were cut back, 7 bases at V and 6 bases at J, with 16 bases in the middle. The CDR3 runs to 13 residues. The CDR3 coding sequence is TGTGCCAGCATCGGGGGCCAATTTTCCGAGCAGTACTTC. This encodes CASIGGQFSEQYF.

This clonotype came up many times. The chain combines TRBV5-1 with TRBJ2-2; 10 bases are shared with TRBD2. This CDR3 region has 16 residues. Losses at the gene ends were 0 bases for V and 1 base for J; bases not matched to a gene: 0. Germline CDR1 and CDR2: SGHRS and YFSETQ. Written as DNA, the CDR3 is TGCGCCAGCAGCTTGGGGACTAGCGGGAACACCGGGGAGCTGTTTTTT. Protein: CASSLGTSGNTGELFF.

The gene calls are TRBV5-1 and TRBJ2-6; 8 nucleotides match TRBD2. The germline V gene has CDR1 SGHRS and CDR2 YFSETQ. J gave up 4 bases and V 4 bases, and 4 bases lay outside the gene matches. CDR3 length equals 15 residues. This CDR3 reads CASSRGGEGANVLTF. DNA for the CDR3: TGCGCCAGCAGCCGGGGGGGTGAAGGGGCCAACGTCCTGACTTTC.

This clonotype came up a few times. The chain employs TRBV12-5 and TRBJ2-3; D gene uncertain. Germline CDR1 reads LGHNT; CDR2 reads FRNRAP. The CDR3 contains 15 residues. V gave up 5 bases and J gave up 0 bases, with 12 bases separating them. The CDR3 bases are TGTGCTAGTGGTCCCCTCGGGCATAGCACAGATACGCAGTATTTT. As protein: CASGPLGHSTDTQYF.